Given below is one TCR beta chain in context. This entry is derived from a study of shared clonotypes between healthy human individuals. This CDR3 region has 15 residues. The ends were cut back, 2 bases at V and 3 bases at J, with 11 bases in the middle. Germline assignment: CDR1 SGHRS and CDR2 YFSETQ. Sequencing used immunoSEQ multiplex PCR; TCRdb keeps in-frame clones, though not all of them. The sample includes approximately 2,200,000 clones, about 92% of them seen just once. Naive CD8 populations comprised CD45RO-negative cells positively selected for CCR7, excluding terminally differentiated effector memory CD45RA+ cells.

This chain joins TRBV5-1 and TRBJ2-2; D is perhaps TRBD1 (6 bases). The TCR comes from a man between 18 and 35 years old in good health. Some clones in this sample may be carry-over from other donors' samples. Source material: naive CD8+ T cells from PBMCs. Written as DNA, the CDR3 is TGCGCCAGCAGCTTCACAGGGTGGGACACCGGGGAGCTGTTTTTT. It yields the protein CASSFTGWDTGELFF. The full variable domain, rest sourced from reference TRBV5-1 and TRBJ2-2, is KAGVTQTPRYLIKTRGQQVTLSCSPISGHRSVSWYQQTPGQGLQFLFEYFSETQRNKGNFPGRFSGRQFSNSRSEMNVSTLELGDSALYLCASSFTGWDTGELFFGEGSRLTVL.